Below are 26 T cell receptor beta chains sequenced from a single sample in a study of regulatory T cells in long-lasting Graves disease. In building TCR beta libraries, iRepertoire HTBI primers were used together with Arm-PCR of CDR3 regions. TCRdb called the multiplex PCR reads again in MiXCR, with one record for every CDR3 protein. The sample carries around 480,000 distinct CDR3 sequences, under 20% recorded once. Time point given: newly diagnosed GD, antithyroid drugs for less than 3 months. From PBMCs, RNA was extracted and then used to make the TCR library. These data are also associated with another study on T cells in Graves' hyperthyroidism and ophthalmopathy.

This specimen consisted of peripheral blood mononuclear cells (PBMCs), obtained at new diagnosis, from a patient treated with antithyroid drugs. The origin of the receptors is a man between 35 and 55 years old with Graves disease.

The chain joins TRBV13 to TRBJ2-4, with 9 bases aligning to TRBD2. The CDR3 covers 17 residues. The V segment lost 3 bases and the J segment 9 bases; nucleotides outside the gene matches: 15. Germline CDR1 and CDR2: PRHDT and FYEKMQ (reference sequence). CDR3 region: CASSFRPFAGGPGIQYF. CDR3 nucleotide sequence: TGTGCCAGCAGCTTCCGGCCTTTTGCGGGAGGGCCGGGCATTCAGTACTTC. The entire variable domain, with the rest obtained from reference TRBV13 and TRBJ2-4, is as follows: AAGVIQSPRHLIKEKRETATLKCYPIPRHDTVYWYQQGPGQDPQFLISFYEKMQSDKGSIPDRFSAQQFSDYHSELNMSSLELGDSALYFCASSFRPFAGGPGIQYFGAGTRLSVL.

This clonotype was seen a few times. The chain uses TRBV3-1 and TRBJ2-7; the D call may be TRBD1 or TRBD2 (5 bases each). The CDR3 contains 15 residues. Germline CDR1 and CDR2: LGHDT and YNNKEL (reference sequence). Trimming cost V 4 bases and J 7 bases, with 20 bases left between them. The CDR3 DNA is TGTGCCAGCAGCCTGGGTTCGGGACCAGAACTAGAGCAGTACTTC. This translates into CASSLGSGPELEQYF.

The V call is TRBV27, the J call TRBJ2-6; D gene uncertain. The germline V gene encodes CDR1 MNHEY and CDR2 SMNVEV (reference sequence). The CDR3 is made up of 16 amino acids. V shed 6 bases and J shed 1 base, with 13 bases lying between them. This chain's CDR3 is CASSPMWGSGANVLTF. DNA for the CDR3: TGTGCCAGCAGCCCCATGTGGGGATCTGGGGCCAACGTCCTGACTTTC.

This clonotype was detected only a few times. The rearrangement uses TRBV6-1 and TRBJ2-3; TRBD1 matches at 10 bases. The CDR3 contains 17 residues. After removal of 6 bases from V and 1 base from J, the junction contained 10 bases not matched to a gene. CDR1 and CDR2 (germline): MNHNS, SASEGT. DNA for the CDR3: TGTGCCAGCAGCAAACTAGGACAGGGGGTGGGCACAGATACGCAGTATTTT. Amino acid sequence: CASSKLGQGVGTDTQYF.

A word on this clonotype: A far larger clone is a single base away, which makes a read error likely. This chain joins TRBV20-1 and TRBJ2-1; TRBD2 matches at 14 bases. CDR1 and CDR2 from the germline V gene are DFQATT and SNEGSKA (reference sequence). The CDR3 consists of 14 residues. Here the CDR3 DNA reads TGCTCCGGGACTAGCGGGAGTGGCGCCTACGAGCAGTTCTTC. As protein: CSGTSGSGAYEQFF.

A note on this clonotype: Possible read error: a much larger clone is one base away. This rearrangement joins TRBV5-1 to TRBJ2-1; 16 bases map to TRBD2. Trimming took 4 bases from V and 12 from J; bases not matched to a gene: 10. CDR3 length: 16 amino acids. Per the germline V gene, CDR1 is SGHRS and CDR2 is YFSETQ. The CDR3 sequence: CASSPGTSGRGSGQFF. The DNA for the CDR3 is TGCGCCAGCAGCCCGGGGACTAGCGGGAGGGGGAGTGGGCAGTTCTTC. The full variable domain, rest sourced from reference TRBV5-1 and TRBJ2-1, is KAGVTQTPRYLIKTRGQQVTLSCSPISGHRSVSWYQQTPGQGLQFLFEYFSETQRNKGNFPGRFSGRQFSNSRSEMNVSTLELGDSALYLCASSPGTSGRGSGQFFGPGTRLTVL.

This clonotype was picked up many times. The J gene is TRBJ2-5, the V gene TRBV3-1; 7 bases fit TRBD1. The CDR3 length is 15 residues. V lost 1 base to trimming and J lost 2 bases; unmatched junction nucleotides: 4. CDR1 and CDR2 from the germline V gene are LGHDT and YNNKEL (reference sequence). The CDR3 reads CASSQGDSLQETQYF. Written as DNA, the CDR3 is TGTGCCAGCAGCCAAGGGGACAGCCTACAAGAGACCCAGTACTTC.

The V gene is TRBV9, the J gene TRBJ1-2; D unclear. Trimming pared 0 bases from V and 6 bases from J, leaving 9 bases between. The CDR3 consists of 13 residues. The germline CDR1 and CDR2 sequences are SGDLS and YYNGEE. CDR3 loop: CASSVGFWNGYTF. The DNA of the CDR3 is TGTGCCAGCAGCGTAGGGTTTTGGAATGGCTACACCTTC.

A word on this clonotype: A much larger clone sits a single nucleotide away, making a read error possible. V usage is TRBV30 and J usage is TRBJ2-7; D remains unclear. Looked up from germline, CDR1 is GTSNPN and CDR2 is SVGIG (reference sequence). This CDR3 is built from 13 residues. V dropped 7 bases and J dropped 0 bases, with 13 bases sitting between them. CDR3 loop: CALVSDASYEQYF. The CDR3 DNA reads as TGTGCCTTAGTCTCCGACGCCTCCTACGAGCAGTACTTC.

This clonotype was observed many times. V usage is TRBV20-1 and J usage is TRBJ2-1; possibly TRBD1 for D (6 bases). The germline V gene encodes CDR1 DFQATT and CDR2 SNEGSKA (reference sequence). The V end lost 0 bases, the J end lost 9 bases, and 9 bases lay between the germline ends. The CDR3 totals 12 residues. The CDR3 loop is CSARDLGGEQFF. CDR3 sequence (DNA): TGCAGTGCTAGAGATCTAGGGGGTGAGCAGTTCTTC.

Many counts were recorded for this clonotype. The V gene is TRBV6-1, the J gene TRBJ2-7; TRBD1 is a possible D gene (6 bases). Deletions cut 1 base from V and 0 bases from J, with 10 bases between. Per the germline V gene, CDR1 is MNHNS and CDR2 is SASEGT. This CDR3 region has 15 residues. The DNA of the CDR3 is TGTGCCAGCAGTGAAGTCCGGACAGTCTCCTACGAGCAGTACTTC. Its translation is CASSEVRTVSYEQYF.

This clonotype is judged medium-sized. CDR3 bases: TGTGCCAGCAGCCAAGACCCGGGACTAGCGGGAATCAGGAGCGCGCAGTATTTT. Encoded protein: CASSQDPGLAGIRSAQYF. The J gene is TRBJ2-3, the V gene TRBV3-1; 13 bases are a match to TRBD2. Germline V gene lookup returns CDR1 LGHDT and CDR2 YNNKEL (reference sequence). The V segment lost 0 bases and the J segment 10 bases; nucleotides outside the gene matches: 13. CDR3 length: 18 residues.

This clonotype was seen repeatedly, ten times or more. The chain is built from TRBV12-3 or TRBV12-4 and TRBJ1-1, with D possibly being TRBD1 (6 bases). V shed 6 bases and J shed 6 bases, with 11 bases lying between them. The CDR3 length is 12 residues. The CDR3 is CASSLGQPEAFF. As DNA, the CDR3 is TGTGCCAGCAGCCTAGGACAGCCTGAAGCTTTCTTT.

This rearrangement joins TRBV5-1 to TRBJ2-1; 7 bases match TRBD2. CDR3 length: 14 residues. Germline CDR1 and CDR2: SGHRS and YFSETQ. The junction had 8 bases not matched to a gene; V was cut back by 3 bases and J by 8 bases. The DNA of the CDR3 is TGCGCCAGCAGCTACGGACTAGTCAGGGATGAGCAGTTCTTC. Residues: CASSYGLVRDEQFF.

This clonotype came up many times. This chain uses TRBV20-1 with TRBJ2-7; D may be TRBD1 (6 bases). CDR3 length: 17 amino acids. The germline V gene encodes CDR1 DFQATT and CDR2 SNEGSKA (reference sequence). Trimming took off 1 base at V and 2 bases at J, with 21 bases between the two ends. The CDR3 nucleotides are TGCAGTGCTAGAGGAGGGGCCGGCGGACAGCACGCCTACGAGCAGTACTTC. This gives the protein CSARGGAGGQHAYEQYF.

This clonotype appeared many times. The chain recombines TRBV6-5 with TRBJ2-5, with no clear D. CDR1 MNHEY and CDR2 SVGAGI come from the germline V gene. Trimming pared 1 base from V and 4 bases from J, leaving 16 bases between. CDR3 size: 16 residues. This CDR3 reads CASSYFGRSDSETQYF. CDR3 coding DNA: TGTGCCAGCAGTTACTTTGGCAGGAGTGATTCAGAGACCCAGTACTTC.

Comments on this clonotype: Likely a read error: the CDR3 ends without its conserved phenylalanine or tryptophan. The chain has TRBV3-1 and TRBJ2-7, with D possibly TRBD1 on 5 matching bases. This CDR3 is 17 amino acids long. Germline CDR1 LGHDT, CDR2 YNNKEL (reference sequence). Deletions cut 1 base from V and 2 bases from J, with 18 bases between. CDR3 bases: TGTGCCAGCAGCCAAGGGGTAACAGGTAAAATTCCCTACGAGCAGTACCTC. It translates to CASSQGVTGKIPYEQYL.

The chain carries TRBV27 and TRBJ1-6; weak D call: TRBD1 (6 bases). The CDR3 has 14 amino acids. Trimming stripped 6 bases from V and 7 bases from J, with 13 bases between. Germline lookup yields CDR1 MNHEY and CDR2 SMNVEV (reference sequence). CDR3 DNA sequence: TGTGCCAGCAGCTGGGACACTGGGAATTCACCCCTCCACTTT. Amino acid sequence: CASSWDTGNSPLHF.

This clonotype has ten or more counts. The chain joins TRBV3-1 to TRBJ2-1, with TRBD2 identical over 10 bases. Germline V gives CDR1 LGHDT, CDR2 YNNKEL (reference sequence). This CDR3 is 15 amino acids long. Trimming removed 6 bases from V and 8 bases from J; junction bases left unmatched: 10. CDR3 amino acids: CASSHPSGSSDEQFF. CDR3 DNA: TGTGCCAGCAGTCACCCTAGCGGGAGCAGTGATGAGCAGTTCTTC.

This clonotype occurred a few times. The genes are TRBV5-1 and TRBJ2-5; D uncertain. V was cut by 4 bases and J by 5 bases, with 30 bases left in between. CDR1 SGHRS and CDR2 YFSETQ come from the germline V gene. CDR3 length: 19 residues. The CDR3 region has the DNA TGCGCCAGCAGCCTAACTCTTTTCGCAACACGTAACCTTGGGGAGACCCAGTACTTC. This translates into CASSLTLFATRNLGETQYF.

This clonotype was observed at least ten times. The chain couples TRBV11-2 to TRBJ2-1; maybe TRBD2 (5 bases). Germline loops: CDR1 SGHAT, CDR2 FQNNGV. The V and J ends lost 1 base and 4 bases respectively, with 17 bases between them. CDR3 length: 17 residues. CDR3 region: CASSLVIYSGDYNEQFF. For the CDR3, the DNA is TGTGCCAGCAGCTTAGTAATATACAGCGGTGATTACAATGAGCAGTTCTTC.

The table lists this clonotype with a few counts. The DNA of the CDR3 is TGTGCCAGCAGAAGGACAGAAGGACGTGAAGCTTTCTTT. Protein: CASRRTEGREAFF. The chain recombines TRBV11-2 with TRBJ1-1; TRBD1 is a possible D gene (6 bases). The CDR3 contains 13 residues. Germline lookup yields CDR1 SGHAT and CDR2 FQNNGV. The ends were cut back, 6 bases at V and 7 bases at J, with 15 bases in the middle. Full variable domain (rest looked up from reference TRBV11-2 and TRBJ1-1): EAGVAQSPRYKIIEKRQSVAFWCNPISGHATLYWYQQILGQGPKLLIQFQNNGVVDDSQLPKDRFSAERLKGVDSTLKIQPAKLEDSAVYLCASRRTEGREAFFGQGTRLTVV.

In its sample, this clonotype was seen many times. The chain joins TRBV28 to TRBJ2-1; D unclear. The ends were cut back, 5 bases at V and 8 bases at J, with 7 bases in the middle. CDR3 size: 11 residues. Per germline, CDR1 MDHEN and CDR2 SYDVKM. The CDR3 reads CASSGYYEQFF. The CDR3 nucleotides are TGTGCCAGCAGTGGTTATTATGAGCAGTTCTTC.

In its sample, this clonotype was seen a few times. The J gene is TRBJ2-7, the V gene TRBV20-1, with 11 bases fitting TRBD1. CDR1 is DFQATT, CDR2 SNEGSKA, per germline (reference sequence). The CDR3 spans 16 residues. After removal of 3 bases from V and 6 bases from J, the junction contained 13 bases not matched to a gene. The CDR3 DNA sequence: TGCAGTGCTAGCCGGACAGGGGGCACTGTAATTGGCGAGCAGTACTTC. This translates into CSASRTGGTVIGEQYF.

This clonotype occurred a few times. The V gene is TRBV6-4, the J gene TRBJ1-1; D is ambiguous. CDR3 length: 13 amino acids. V lost 6 bases, J lost 2 bases, and 10 bases lay in between. The germline V gene encodes CDR1 MRHNA and CDR2 SNTAGT. For the CDR3, the DNA is TGTGCCAGCAGGCCGGGAGTTAACACTGAAGCTTTCTTT. Amino acids: CASRPGVNTEAFF.

This clonotype was picked up many times. The V and J genes are TRBV5-1 and TRBJ2-7; TRBD2 matches 8 bases. The CDR3 has 17 residues. V was pared by 1 base and J by 0 bases, with 9 bases of the junction left unmatched. Germline CDR1 is SGHRS and CDR2 is YFSETQ. CDR3: CASSLPGASGFSYEQYF. DNA for the CDR3: TGCGCCAGCAGCTTGCCAGGAGCTAGCGGGTTCTCCTACGAGCAGTACTTC.